Listed below are T cell receptor beta chains from one sample, sequenced in a study of T cell changes during pregnancy in multiple sclerosis. Only in-frame clones appear in the TCRdb table, and some are missing; sequencing was by immunoSEQ multiplex PCR. Seen here are tens of thousands of clones, 80% to 90% observed once, and the top ten hold about 0.4%. The material sequenced was CD4+ T cells from peripheral blood mononuclear cells, taken in the third trimester of pregnancy. The source is a female donor with multiple sclerosis, enrolled in a pregnancy study. Both conserved end residues are part of each CDR3. D genes are given only for firm matches. Some rows mark clone size as missing; the rest say once, few, many or name a class of expanded clone.

TRBJ1-2 NA few TRBV2 TGTGCCAGCAGTGAGGGCCCCCGGTGGGGCTACACCTTC CASSEGPRWGYTF
TRBJ2-2 NA NA TRBV25-1 TGTGCCAGCAGTGTGGGCGACACCGGGGAGCTGTTTTTT CASSVGDTGELFF
TRBJ2-3 TRBD1 once TRBV5-6 TGTGCCAGCAGCCAGCCGACAGGGCCTCCGGCAGATACGCAGTATTTT CASSQPTGPPADTQYF
TRBJ1-2 NA few TRBV9 TGTGCCAGCAGCGCTACAGGGCTTAACTATGGCTACACCTTC CASSATGLNYGYTF
TRBJ2-2 TRBD2 NA TRBV5-1 TGCGCCAGCAGCTTGGCGGCGGGGGGAAGTAAAACCGGGGAGCTGTTTTTT CASSLAAGGSKTGELFF
TRBJ1-1 TRBD1 NA TRBV2 TGTGCCAGCAGAGACGACAGGGCCGAAGCTTTCTTT CASRDDRAEAFF
TRBJ2-7 NA NA TRBV10-2 TGCGCCAGCGCAGCGTACGAGCAGTACTTC CASAAYEQYF
TRBJ2-3 NA NA TRBV7-2 TGTGCCAGCAGCCTGGAGCGTTTACCAGATACGCAGTATTTT CASSLERLPDTQYF
TRBJ2-3 TRBD2 NA TRBV7-9 TGTGCCAGCTTGACTAGCGGGGGCCTCCCGGCAGATACGCAGTATTTT CASLTSGGLPADTQYF
TRBJ2-1 NA NA TRBV18 TGTGCCAGCTCACCTCGGCAGGGCTCCTACAATGAGCAGTTCTTC CASSPRQGSYNEQFF
TRBJ1-4 NA NA TRBV7-8 TGTGCCAGCAGCTTATCTACCGCAACTAATGAAAAACTGTTTTTT CASSLSTATNEKLFF
TRBJ2-6 NA NA TRBV6-1 TGTGCCAGCAGTGAAGGGGAGGCTGGGGCCAACGTCCTGACTTTC CASSEGEAGANVLTF
TRBJ2-1 NA NA TRBV30 TGTGCCTGGACCGCGTGGGGGGAATACAATGAGCAGTTCTTC CAWTAWGEYNEQFF
TRBJ2-3 NA NA TRBV30 TGTGCCTGGAGTGTAGCGGGTGGCACAGATACGCAGTATTTT CAWSVAGGTDTQYF
TRBJ2-1 TRBD1 NA TRBV7-9 TGTGCCAGCAGCTTAATTAACAGGGGCTCCTACAATGAGCAGTTCTTC CASSLINRGSYNEQFF
TRBJ1-1 NA once TRBV29-1 TGCAGCGCGATCGGAAAAATAACAGGGCGGGCGGACACTGAAGCTTTCTTT CSAIGKITGRADTEAFF
TRBJ2-1 TRBD1 NA TRBV18 TGTGCCAGCTCACCACCGAAGAAGAGGACAGGGGTAGGAGGATCAGCGTTCTTC CASSPPKKRTGVGGSAFF
TRBJ1-4 NA once TRBV27 TGTGCCGCCCGTCGGACAGCTAATGAAAAACTGTTTTTT CAARRTANEKLFF
TRBJ1-3 NA NA TRBV12-2 TGTGCAAGTCGCTTAGAGGAAGGGGTTAGGCCTGGAAACACCATATATTTT CASRLEEGVRPGNTIYF
TRBJ2-7 TRBD1 few TRBV19 TGTGCCAGTAGGCCAAGGACAGGGGGGAAGAACGAGCAGTACTTC CASRPRTGGKNEQYF
TRBJ2-1 TRBD1 NA TRBV29-1 TGCAGCGTGGGGACAGGGGGATACAATGAGCAGTTCTTC CSVGTGGYNEQFF
TRBJ1-2 TRBD1 NA TRBV2 TGTGCCAGCAGCGGGGACAGGGTTAACCTCTACACCTTC CASSGDRVNLYTF
TRBJ1-2 TRBD1 NA TRBV2 TGTGCCAGCAGTGTGACAGGGGGCAGGATCTATGGCTACACCTTC CASSVTGGRIYGYTF
TRBJ2-7 TRBD1 NA TRBV30 TGTGCCTGGAGGATAGGGGGCGCGGACGAGCAGTACTTC CAWRIGGADEQYF
TRBJ2-6 TRBD1 NA TRBV12-5 TGTGCTAGTGGTTTGGTACAAGGGGGTTCAGGGGACAGAGGGGCCAACGTCCTGACTTTC CASGLVQGGSGDRGANVLTF
TRBJ1-2 TRBD1 NA TRBV4-3 TGCGCCAGCAGCCAAGAAGGGGGCGACCGACAGGGCAGATATGGCTACACCTTC CASSQEGGDRQGRYGYTF
TRBJ2-1 TRBD2 NA TRBV5-4 TGTGCCAGCAGCTTGGGACTAGCGGGAGTCGATGAGCAGTTCTTC CASSLGLAGVDEQFF
TRBJ2-2 TRBD2 once TRBV5-4 TGTGCCAGCAGCTTGCCACGGTCCGGGAGGGACACCGGGGAGCTGTTTTTT CASSLPRSGRDTGELFF
TRBJ1-5 NA NA TRBV15 TGTGCCACCAGCAGAGGACAGGAGGTCGGCAATCAGCCCCAGCATTTT CATSRGQEVGNQPQHF
TRBJ1-1 NA NA TRBV21-1 TGTGCCAGTAATAAAAAGGGGAACAGGACTGAAGCTTTCTTT CASNKKGNRTEAFF
TRBJ2-6 NA NA TRBV6-6 TGTGCCAGCAGCTCCCCAGACTCTGGGGCCAACGTCCTGACTTTC CASSSPDSGANVLTF
TRBJ1-2 TRBD1 NA TRBV25-1 TGTGCCAGCAGTGAATATCAGGCAGGGGGAGGCTACACCTTC CASSEYQAGGGYTF
TRBJ1-3 NA NA TRBV6-5 TGTGCCAGCAGTCGCTCTGAGGGTCGTGGAAACACCATATATTTT CASSRSEGRGNTIYF
TRBJ2-2 TRBD1 NA TRBV7-2 TGTGCCAGCAGCATTGGGACAGGGGGCGGCACCGGGGAGCTGTTTTTT CASSIGTGGGTGELFF
TRBJ2-3 NA NA TRBV4-2 TGTGCCAGCAGCCCGTACGATGGCGGGTCAAGCACAGATACGCAGTATTTT CASSPYDGGSSTDTQYF
TRBJ2-3 NA NA TRBV30 TGTGCCTGGAGTGTATTGGGGGCCCCAGATACGCAGTATTTT CAWSVLGAPDTQYF
TRBJ2-3 TRBD2 NA TRBV7-8 TGTGCCAGCAGCCTAGCGGGGGGAAACACAGATACGCAGTATTTT CASSLAGGNTDTQYF
TRBJ2-3 NA NA TRBV16 TGTGCCAGCAGCCCTGGACTTACCACAGATACGCAGTATTTT CASSPGLTTDTQYF
TRBJ2-7 TRBD2 NA TRBV5-1 TGCGCCAGCAGCCCCGGCGGGGGGGTAACCTACGAGCAGTACTTC CASSPGGGVTYEQYF
TRBJ2-1 TRBD2 NA TRBV6-5 TGTGCCAGCAGTTACGGAGCGGGGGGAGGTAATGAGCAGTTCTTC CASSYGAGGGNEQFF
TRBJ2-4 TRBD1 few TRBV5-1 TGCGCCAGCAGCAAGGGGGCTCCTGCTTCCCAGGGTGGCAAAAACATTCAGTACTTC CASSKGAPASQGGKNIQYF
TRBJ1-4 TRBD1 few TRBV5-1 TGCGCCAGCAGGACAGGGTCTACTGAAAAACTGTTTTTT CASRTGSTEKLFF
TRBJ1-4 NA NA TRBV30 TGTGCCTCGTTATCCAGGACAACTAATGAAAAACTGTTTTTT CASLSRTTNEKLFF
TRBJ1-1 TRBD1 NA TRBV19 TGTGCCAGTAGTAGCTTGGGACAGGGGGCAGGTAACACTGAAGCTTTCTTT CASSSLGQGAGNTEAFF
TRBJ1-2 TRBD1 NA TRBV6-6 TGTGCCAGCAACCCGGGGACAGACAACTATGGCTACACCTTC CASNPGTDNYGYTF
TRBJ1-1 NA NA TRBV30 TGTGCCTGGAGTCCCACTCTGTTCTCGCGGATGAACACTGAAGCTTTCTTT CAWSPTLFSRMNTEAFF
TRBJ2-1 NA NA TRBV6-4 TGTGCCAGCAGACAAACACAGGGTTTGGGGGGGAAGCAGTTCTTC CASRQTQGLGGKQFF
TRBJ1-1 TRBD1 NA TRBV27 TGTGCCAGCAGTCTAGGGGGCATAGTCACTGAAGCTTTCTTT CASSLGGIVTEAFF
TRBJ1-5 NA NA TRBV19 TGTGCCACCGGATCGGGTTTGGGCAATCAGCCCCAGCATTTT CATGSGLGNQPQHF
TRBJ2-5 NA NA TRBV19 TGTGCCAGTAGTATGGGGTCAGGGGGGGAGACCCAGTACTTC CASSMGSGGETQYF
TRBJ2-2 TRBD2 NA TRBV6-5 TGTGCCAGCAGTTACTCGGGAGGGCCGGGCACCGGGGAGCTGTTTTTT CASSYSGGPGTGELFF
TRBJ1-1 NA few TRBV5-1 TGCGCCAGCAGCCTACAGGTGGACACTAACACTGAAGCTTTCTTT CASSLQVDTNTEAFF
TRBJ2-7 NA NA TRBV6-5 TGTGCCAGCAGTTACTACGGGGGATCCCCTGACGAGCAGTACTTC CASSYYGGSPDEQYF
TRBJ2-7 NA NA TRBV30 TGTGCCTGGAGTGTTGCGGGTGACTACGAGCAGTACTTC CAWSVAGDYEQYF
TRBJ2-5 TRBD2 NA TRBV27 TGTGCCAGCAGTTTCCGACTAGCGGGAGGGGTGGAGACCCAGTACTTC CASSFRLAGGVETQYF
TRBJ2-4 NA NA TRBV7-2 TGTGCCAGCAGCACCTACCTGGGCCCACGTTGGTACTTC CASSTYLGPRWYF
TRBJ2-6 NA NA TRBV18 TGTGCCAGCTCACCACCCCAGGGGGGCCAGCCTTCTTACTCTGGGGCCAACGTCCTGACTTTC CASSPPQGGQPSYSGANVLTF
TRBJ1-1 NA NA TRBV6-6 TGTGCCAGCGTTGAGGAGCAGAGGGCTTTCTTT CASVEEQRAFF
TRBJ1-6 NA NA TRBV4-2 TGTGCCAGCAGCCAAAGAGCAGGGTCCCCTAGCTATAATTCACCCCTCCACTTT CASSQRAGSPSYNSPLHF